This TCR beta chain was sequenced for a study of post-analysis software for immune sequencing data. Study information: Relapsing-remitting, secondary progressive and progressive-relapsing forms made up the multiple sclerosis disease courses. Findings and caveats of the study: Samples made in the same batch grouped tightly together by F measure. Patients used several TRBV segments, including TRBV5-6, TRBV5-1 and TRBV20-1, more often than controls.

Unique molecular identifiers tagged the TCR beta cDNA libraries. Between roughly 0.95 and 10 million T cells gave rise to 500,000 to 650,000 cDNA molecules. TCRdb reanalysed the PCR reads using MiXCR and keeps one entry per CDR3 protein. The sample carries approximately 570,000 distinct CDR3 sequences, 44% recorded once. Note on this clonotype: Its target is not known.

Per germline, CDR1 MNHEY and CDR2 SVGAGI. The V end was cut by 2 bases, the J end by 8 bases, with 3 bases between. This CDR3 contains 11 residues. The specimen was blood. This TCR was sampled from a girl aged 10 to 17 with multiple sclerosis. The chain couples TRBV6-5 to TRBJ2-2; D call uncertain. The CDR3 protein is CASSYEGELFF. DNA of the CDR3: TGTGCCAGCAGTTACGAGGGGGAGCTGTTTTTT.